This TCR beta chain was observed in a study of blood T cell repertoires in COVID-19. Study in general: The cDNA or gDNA used as material had been derived from T cells, B-cell-depleted T cells, or PBMCs.

The study drew participants aged roughly 18 to 89 years from under 30 US areas. Researchers sorted participants into cohorts using their self-reported clinical history. Sequencing used immunoSEQ multiplex PCR; TCRdb keeps in-frame clones, though not all of them. Among under 150,000 clones listed, roughly 83% were seen once. Trimming at V came to 4 bases and at J to 4 bases, leaving 11 bases not matched to a gene. Germline V CDR1 and CDR2: LGHNA, YSLEER. This CDR3 contains 18 residues. This receptor was taken from a man aged 35-49 years with acute COVID-19. Sequenced sample: PBMCs or T cells enriched from blood (not recorded which). The chain uses TRBV4-3 and TRBJ2-5; 14 positions match TRBD2. The CDR3, as DNA: TGCGCCAGCAGCCCAATGACTAGCGGGGGGGCTGTTTCAGAGACCCAGTACTTC. It translates to CASSPMTSGGAVSETQYF.